This T cell receptor (beta chain) was sequenced in a study of monozygotic twins with inflammatory bowel disease. As for this clonotype: Its antigen remains unidentified.

Study conclusions and caveats: No detectable difference in repertoire similarity separated concordant from discordant twins, possibly as a result of limited power. Relative to healthy twins, IBD patients had fewer clonotypes in common with others, a gap that was especially apparent with disease activity.

Generation of cDNA took place in eight separate reactions per sample. Amplification of TCRalpha and TCRbeta cDNA involved two nested PCRs that ran for around 16 and 10 cycles. TCRdb re-called the 5' RACE reads; every CDR3 protein appears as one record, without DNA. In all, the sample yields around 140,000 distinct CDR3 sequences. Germline CDR1 and CDR2: SGHDN and FVKESK. The CDR3 is 12 amino acids. Sequenced material: blood. V usage is TRBV14 and J usage is TRBJ2-1; TCRdb returns TRBD2, unconfirmable since there is no DNA. This TCR was recovered from a human donor with ulcerative colitis or Crohn's disease, or a healthy co-twin of an affected twin (not recorded which). CDR3 sequence: CASSHRGGEQFF.